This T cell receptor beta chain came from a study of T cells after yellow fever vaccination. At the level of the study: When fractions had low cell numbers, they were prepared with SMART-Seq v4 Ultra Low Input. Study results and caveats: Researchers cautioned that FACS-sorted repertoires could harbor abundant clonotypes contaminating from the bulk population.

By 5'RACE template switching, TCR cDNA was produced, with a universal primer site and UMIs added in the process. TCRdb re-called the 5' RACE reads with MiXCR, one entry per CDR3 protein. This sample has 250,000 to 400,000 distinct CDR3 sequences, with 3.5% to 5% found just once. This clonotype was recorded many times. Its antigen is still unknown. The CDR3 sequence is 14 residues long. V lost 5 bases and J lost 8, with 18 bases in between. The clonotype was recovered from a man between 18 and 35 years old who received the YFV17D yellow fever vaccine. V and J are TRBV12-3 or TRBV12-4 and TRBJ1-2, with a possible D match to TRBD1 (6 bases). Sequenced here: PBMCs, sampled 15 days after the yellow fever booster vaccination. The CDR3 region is CASSPGGSGGGYTF. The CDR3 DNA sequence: TGTGCCAGCAGTCCGGGGGGTTCCGGGGGCGGCTACACCTTC.